This T cell receptor (beta chain) was captured in a study of T-cell reconstitution after alpha-beta-depleted transplantation in children. Unique molecular identifiers were incorporated during preparation of the TCRbeta library. Using its own MiXCR run on the PCR reads, TCRdb lists one record per CDR3 protein. The sample comprises hundreds of thousands of distinct CDR3 sequences, 10% to 15% of which are singletons, and 0.79% rests with the top ten. General observations from the study: T-cell counts and diversity were attributed mostly to newly produced T cells one year after transplant. There were some patients whose high TCRbeta diversity at day 60 came from surviving recipient T cells and thymic progenitors. Alpha-beta T cells about two months after transplant reportedly derived from several hundred expanded graft clones.

In this sample, this clonotype turned up many times. Its antigen is unknown. Germline lookup yields CDR1 DFQATT and CDR2 SNEGSKA (reference sequence). The CDR3 is made up of 19 amino acids. Trimming cost V 4 bases and J 4 bases; bases outside gene matches: 23. This chain joins TRBV20-1 and TRBJ2-5; 8 bases match TRBD2. The sample in question was PBMCs, obtained before TCRalphabeta/CD19-depleted stem cell transplant. The receptor was isolated from a girl aged 2 to 10 with congenital amegakaryocytic thrombocytopenia, due to receive a stem cell transplant. The CDR3 bases are TGCAGTGCTATGACCCCGTTTGGTCTAGCGGGCAGAATGACAGAGACCCAGTACTTC. This codes for CSAMTPFGLAGRMTETQYF.